The clone carrying this T cell receptor beta chain occurred once. The target antigen is unknown. Measured with immunoSEQ multiplex PCR; TCRdb has only the in-frame clones, and not every one. Of approximately 110,000 clones listed, about 90% are singletons. The CDR3 is made up of 14 amino acids. The germline gives CDR1 SNHLY, CDR2 FYNNEI. The junction had 5 bases not matched to a gene; V was cut back by 4 bases and J by 3 bases. This sample is drawn from a study of a mutant IDH1 vaccine in newly diagnosed glioma. On the study more broadly: Eight vaccine doses were administered to patients at weeks 1, 3, 5, 7, 11, 15, 19 and 23. Either 4-6 weeks after radiotherapy alone or alongside temozolomide, vaccination was begun. Every participant had undergone radiotherapy, temozolomide, or both before, and most underwent both. Overall study results and limits: Across multiple MHC alleles, 80% to 95% of patients had vaccine-induced responses.

Time point given: week 11, during vaccination. Every vaccination contained 300 ug of the mutant IDH1 20-mer peptide and was paired with topical imiquimod. This chain joins TRBV2 and TRBJ2-5; 7 bases agree with TRBD1. The input for sequencing was PBMCs, taken from a glioma patient whose treatment included an IDH1 peptide vaccine. The origin of this receptor is a woman aged 50 to 60 with glioma. CDR3 sequence: CASSANRGEETQYF. The CDR3 DNA reads as TGTGCCAGCAGTGCAAACAGGGGAGAAGAGACCCAGTACTTC.